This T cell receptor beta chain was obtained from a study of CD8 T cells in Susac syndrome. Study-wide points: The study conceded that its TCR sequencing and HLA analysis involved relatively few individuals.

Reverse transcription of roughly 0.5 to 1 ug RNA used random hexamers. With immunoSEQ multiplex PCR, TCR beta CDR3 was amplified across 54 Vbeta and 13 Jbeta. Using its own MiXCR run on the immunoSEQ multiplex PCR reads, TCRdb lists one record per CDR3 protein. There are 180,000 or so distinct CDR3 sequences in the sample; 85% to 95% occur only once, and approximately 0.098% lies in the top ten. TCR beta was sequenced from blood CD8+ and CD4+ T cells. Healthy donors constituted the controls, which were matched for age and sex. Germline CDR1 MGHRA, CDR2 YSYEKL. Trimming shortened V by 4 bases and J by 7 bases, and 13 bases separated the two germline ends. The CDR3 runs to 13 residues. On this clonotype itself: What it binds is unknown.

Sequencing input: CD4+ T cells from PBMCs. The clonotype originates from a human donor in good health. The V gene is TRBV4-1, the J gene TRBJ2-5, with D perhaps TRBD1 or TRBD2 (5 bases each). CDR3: CASSLGVDGTQYF. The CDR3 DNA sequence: TGCGCCAGCAGCCTGGGGGTGGATGGGACCCAGTACTTC.